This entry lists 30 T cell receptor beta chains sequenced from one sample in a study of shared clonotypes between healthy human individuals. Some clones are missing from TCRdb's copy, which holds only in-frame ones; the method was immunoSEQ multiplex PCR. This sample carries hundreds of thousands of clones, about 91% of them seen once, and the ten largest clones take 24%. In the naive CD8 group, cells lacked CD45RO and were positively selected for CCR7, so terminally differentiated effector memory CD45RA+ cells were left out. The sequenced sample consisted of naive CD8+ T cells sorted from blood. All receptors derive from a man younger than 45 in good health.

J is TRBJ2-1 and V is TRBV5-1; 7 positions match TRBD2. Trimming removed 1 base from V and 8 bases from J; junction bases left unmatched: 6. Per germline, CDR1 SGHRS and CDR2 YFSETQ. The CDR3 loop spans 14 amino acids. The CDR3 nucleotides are TGCGCCAGCAGCTTGTTACTAGCGCCAGATGAGCAGTTCTTC. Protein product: CASSLLLAPDEQFF.

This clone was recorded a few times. The CDR3 protein is CASSLGGVEQYF. The DNA of the CDR3 is TGCGCCAGCAGCTTGGGTGGGGTCGAGCAGTACTTC. The genes are TRBV5-1 and TRBJ2-7; unclear D gene. The CDR3 totals 12 residues. Per germline, CDR1 SGHRS and CDR2 YFSETQ. V was pared by 0 bases and J by 6 bases, with 7 bases between.

This CDR3 is CASSLSGTGDGYTF. The DNA of the CDR3 is TGTGCCAGCAGCTTGTCGGGGACAGGCGATGGCTACACCTTC. The chain has TRBV5-4 and TRBJ1-2, with 8 bases matching TRBD1. CDR3 length equals 14 residues. Trimming cost V 1 base and J 6 bases; bases outside gene matches: 5. The V gene's germline CDR1 is SGHNT and CDR2 YYREEE (reference sequence).

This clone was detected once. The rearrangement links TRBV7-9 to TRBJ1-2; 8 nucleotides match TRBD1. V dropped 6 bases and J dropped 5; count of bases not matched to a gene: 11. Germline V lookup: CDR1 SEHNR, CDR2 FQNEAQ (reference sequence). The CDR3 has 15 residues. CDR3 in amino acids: CASRTGQASGYGYTF. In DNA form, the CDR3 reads TGTGCCAGCAGAACGGGACAGGCTTCTGGGTATGGCTACACCTTC.

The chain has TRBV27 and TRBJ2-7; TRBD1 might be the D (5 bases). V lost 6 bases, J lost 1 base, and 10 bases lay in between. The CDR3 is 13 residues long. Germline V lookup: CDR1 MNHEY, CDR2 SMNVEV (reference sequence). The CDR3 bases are TGTGCCAGCAGAATGACAGAATCCTACGAGCAGTACTTC. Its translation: CASRMTESYEQYF.

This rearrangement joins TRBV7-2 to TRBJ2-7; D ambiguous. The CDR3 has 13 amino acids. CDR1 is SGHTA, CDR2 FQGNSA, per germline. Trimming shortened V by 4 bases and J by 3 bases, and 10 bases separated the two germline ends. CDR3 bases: TGTGCCAGCAGCTCCACCTTTAACTACGAGCAGTACTTC. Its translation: CASSSTFNYEQYF.

The CDR3 DNA sequence: TGTGCCAGCAGTTACCGCCGGACGGATAGCAATCAGCCCCAGCATTTT. Translated: CASSYRRTDSNQPQHF. This chain connects TRBV6-6 to TRBJ1-5; D ambiguous. Trimming took 2 bases from V and 0 from J, leaving 11 bases between them. The CDR3 extends over 16 amino acids. Germline assignment: CDR1 MNHNY and CDR2 SVGAGI (reference sequence).

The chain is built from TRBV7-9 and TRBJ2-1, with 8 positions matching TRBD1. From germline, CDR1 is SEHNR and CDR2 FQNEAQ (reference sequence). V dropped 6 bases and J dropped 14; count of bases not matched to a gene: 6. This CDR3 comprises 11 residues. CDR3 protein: CASSLDREEFF. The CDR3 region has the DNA TGTGCCAGCAGTTTGGACAGGGAAGAGTTCTTC.

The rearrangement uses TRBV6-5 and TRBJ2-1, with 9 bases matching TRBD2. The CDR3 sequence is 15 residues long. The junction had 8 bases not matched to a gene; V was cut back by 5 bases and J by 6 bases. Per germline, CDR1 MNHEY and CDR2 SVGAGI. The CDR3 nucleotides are TGTGCCAGCAGTACCTTAGCGGGAGATGTCAATGAGCAGTTCTTC. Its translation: CASSTLAGDVNEQFF.

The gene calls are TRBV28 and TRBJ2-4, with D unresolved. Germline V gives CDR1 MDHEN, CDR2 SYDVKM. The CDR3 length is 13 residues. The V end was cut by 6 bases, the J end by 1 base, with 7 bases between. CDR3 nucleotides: TGTGCCAGCAGCCTAGGGGCCAAAAACATTCAGTACTTC. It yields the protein CASSLGAKNIQYF.

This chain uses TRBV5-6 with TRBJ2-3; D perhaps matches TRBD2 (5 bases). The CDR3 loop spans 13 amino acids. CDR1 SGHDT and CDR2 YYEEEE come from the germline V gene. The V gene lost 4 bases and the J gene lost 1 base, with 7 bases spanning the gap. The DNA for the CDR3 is TGTGCCAGCAGCCCCGGGGGCACAGATACGCAGTATTTT. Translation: CASSPGGTDTQYF.

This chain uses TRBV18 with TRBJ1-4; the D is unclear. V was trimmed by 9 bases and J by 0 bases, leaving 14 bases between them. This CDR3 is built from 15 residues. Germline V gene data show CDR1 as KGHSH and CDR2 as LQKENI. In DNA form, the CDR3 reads TGTGCCAGTCGACGAGAGAGAGCAACTAATGAAAAACTGTTTTTT. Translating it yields CASRRERATNEKLFF.

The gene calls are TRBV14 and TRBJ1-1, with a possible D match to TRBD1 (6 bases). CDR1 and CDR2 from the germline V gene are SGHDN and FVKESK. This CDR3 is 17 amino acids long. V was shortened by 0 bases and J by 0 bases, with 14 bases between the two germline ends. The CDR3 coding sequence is TGTGCCAGCAGCCAAGATCGGTGGCAGGGGATGAACACTGAAGCTTTCTTT. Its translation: CASSQDRWQGMNTEAFF. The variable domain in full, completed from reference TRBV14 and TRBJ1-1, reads EAGVTQFPSHSVIEKGQTVTLRCDPISGHDNLYWYRRVMGKEIKFLLHFVKESKQDESGMPNNRFLAERTGGTYSTLKVQPAELEDSGVYFCASSQDRWQGMNTEAFFGQGTRLTVV.

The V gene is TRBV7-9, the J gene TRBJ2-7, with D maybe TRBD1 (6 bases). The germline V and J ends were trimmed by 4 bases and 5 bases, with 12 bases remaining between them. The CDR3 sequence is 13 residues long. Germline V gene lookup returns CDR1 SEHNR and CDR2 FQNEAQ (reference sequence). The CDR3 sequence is CASSSRSGDEQYF. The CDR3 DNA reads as TGTGCCAGCAGCTCCCGTTCAGGGGACGAGCAGTACTTC.

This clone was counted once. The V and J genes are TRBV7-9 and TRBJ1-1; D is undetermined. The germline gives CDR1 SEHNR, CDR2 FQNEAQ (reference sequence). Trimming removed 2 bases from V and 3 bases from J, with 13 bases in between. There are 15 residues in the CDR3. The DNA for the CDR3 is TGTGCCAGCAGCTTACCGAGTAAGTTATACACTGAAGCTTTCTTT. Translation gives CASSLPSKLYTEAFF. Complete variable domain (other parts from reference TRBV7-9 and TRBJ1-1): DTGVSQNPRHKITKRGQNVTFRCDPISEHNRLYWYRQTLGQGPEFLTYFQNEAQLEKSRLLSDRFSAERPKGSFSTLEIQRTEQGDSAMYLCASSLPSKLYTEAFFGQGTRLTVV.

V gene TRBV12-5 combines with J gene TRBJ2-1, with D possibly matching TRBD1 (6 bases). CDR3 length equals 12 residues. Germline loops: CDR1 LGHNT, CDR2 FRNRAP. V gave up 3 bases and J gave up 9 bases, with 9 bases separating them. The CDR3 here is CASGLEGVEQFF. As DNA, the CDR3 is TGTGCTAGTGGTTTAGAGGGGGTTGAGCAGTTCTTC. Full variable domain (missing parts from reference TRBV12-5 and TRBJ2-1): DARVTQTPRHKVTEMGQEVTMRCQPILGHNTVFWYRQTMMQGLELLAYFRNRAPLDDSGMPKDRFSAEMPDATLATLKIQPSEPRDSAVYFCASGLEGVEQFFGPGTRLTVL.

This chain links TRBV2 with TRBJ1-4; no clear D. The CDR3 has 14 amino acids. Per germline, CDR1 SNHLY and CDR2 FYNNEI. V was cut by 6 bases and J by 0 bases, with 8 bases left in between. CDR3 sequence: CASSGTATNEKLFF. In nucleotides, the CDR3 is TGTGCCAGCAGCGGAACCGCAACTAATGAAAAACTGTTTTTT.

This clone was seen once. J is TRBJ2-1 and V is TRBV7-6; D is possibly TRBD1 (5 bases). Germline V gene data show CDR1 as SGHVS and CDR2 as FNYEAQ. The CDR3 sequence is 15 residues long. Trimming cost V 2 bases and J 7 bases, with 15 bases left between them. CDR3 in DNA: TGTGCCAGCAGCTTAAGGCAGGGCAAAATGAATGAGCAGTTCTTC. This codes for CASSLRQGKMNEQFF.

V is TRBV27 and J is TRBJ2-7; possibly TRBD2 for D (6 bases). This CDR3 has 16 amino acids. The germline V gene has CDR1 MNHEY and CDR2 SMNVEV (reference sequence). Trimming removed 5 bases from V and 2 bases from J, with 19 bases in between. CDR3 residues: CASSPWGDPQTYEQYF. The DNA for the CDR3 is TGTGCCAGCAGTCCATGGGGGGACCCTCAAACCTACGAGCAGTACTTC.

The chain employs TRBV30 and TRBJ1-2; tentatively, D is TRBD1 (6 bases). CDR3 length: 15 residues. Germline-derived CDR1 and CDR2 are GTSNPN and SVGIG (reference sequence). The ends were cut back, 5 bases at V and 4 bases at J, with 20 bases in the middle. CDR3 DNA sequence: TGTGCCTGGGCCCTCGGGGACATTACTCGCTATGGCTACACCTTC. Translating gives CAWALGDITRYGYTF.

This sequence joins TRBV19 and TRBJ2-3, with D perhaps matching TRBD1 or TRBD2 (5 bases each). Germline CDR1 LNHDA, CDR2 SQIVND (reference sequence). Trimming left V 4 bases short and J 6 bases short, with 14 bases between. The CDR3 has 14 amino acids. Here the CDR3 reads CASSTRDRRDTQYF. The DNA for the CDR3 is TGTGCCAGTAGTACCCGGGACCGACGCGATACGCAGTATTTT.

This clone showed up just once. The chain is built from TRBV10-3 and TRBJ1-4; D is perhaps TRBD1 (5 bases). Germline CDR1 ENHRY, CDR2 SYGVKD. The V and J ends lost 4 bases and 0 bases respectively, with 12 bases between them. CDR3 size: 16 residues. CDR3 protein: CAISVDSPATNEKLFF. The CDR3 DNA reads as TGTGCCATCAGTGTAGACAGCCCAGCAACTAATGAAAAACTGTTTTTT.

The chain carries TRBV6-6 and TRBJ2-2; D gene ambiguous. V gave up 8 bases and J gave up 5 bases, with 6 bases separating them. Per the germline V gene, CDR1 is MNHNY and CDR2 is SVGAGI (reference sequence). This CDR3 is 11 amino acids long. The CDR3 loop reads CASQGTGELFF. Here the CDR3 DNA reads TGTGCCAGCCAAGGGACCGGGGAGCTGTTTTTT.

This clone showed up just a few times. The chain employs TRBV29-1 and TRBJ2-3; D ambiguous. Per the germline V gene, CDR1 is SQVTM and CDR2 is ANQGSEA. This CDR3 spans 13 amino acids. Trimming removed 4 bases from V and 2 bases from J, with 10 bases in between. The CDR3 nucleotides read TGCAGCGTTGTTGCTTCATCCACAGATACGCAGTATTTT. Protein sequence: CSVVASSTDTQYF.

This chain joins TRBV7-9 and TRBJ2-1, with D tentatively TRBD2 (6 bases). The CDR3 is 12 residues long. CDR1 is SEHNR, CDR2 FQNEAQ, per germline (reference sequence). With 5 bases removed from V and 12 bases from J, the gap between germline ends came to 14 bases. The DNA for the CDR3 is TGTGCCAGCAGCAACCGGGACTCCCCGCAGTTCTTC. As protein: CASSNRDSPQFF.

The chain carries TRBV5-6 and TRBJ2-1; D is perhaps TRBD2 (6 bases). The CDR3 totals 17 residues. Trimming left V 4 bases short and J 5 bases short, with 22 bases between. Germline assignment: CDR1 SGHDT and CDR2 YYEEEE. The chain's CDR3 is CASSRAPGVSLNNEQFF. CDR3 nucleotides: TGTGCCAGCAGCAGGGCCCCGGGAGTCAGCTTGAACAATGAGCAGTTCTTC.

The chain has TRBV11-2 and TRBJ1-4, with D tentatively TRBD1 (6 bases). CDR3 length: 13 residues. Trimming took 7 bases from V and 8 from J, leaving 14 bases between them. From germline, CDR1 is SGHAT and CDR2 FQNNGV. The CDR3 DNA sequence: TGTGCCAGCACCACGGGGGCTGGAGAAAAACTGTTTTTT. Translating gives CASTTGAGEKLFF.

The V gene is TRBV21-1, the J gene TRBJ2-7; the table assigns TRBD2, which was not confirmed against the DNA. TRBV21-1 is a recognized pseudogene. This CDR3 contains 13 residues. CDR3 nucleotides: TGTGCCAGCAGCAAAGGAGGCAAATACGAGCAGTACTTC. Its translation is CASSKGGKYEQYF.

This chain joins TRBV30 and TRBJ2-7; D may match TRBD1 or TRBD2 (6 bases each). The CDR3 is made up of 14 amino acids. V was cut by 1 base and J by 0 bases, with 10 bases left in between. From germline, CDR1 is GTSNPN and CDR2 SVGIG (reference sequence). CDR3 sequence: CAWSEGGSSYEQYF. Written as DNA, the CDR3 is TGTGCCTGGAGTGAAGGGGGGAGCTCCTACGAGCAGTACTTC.

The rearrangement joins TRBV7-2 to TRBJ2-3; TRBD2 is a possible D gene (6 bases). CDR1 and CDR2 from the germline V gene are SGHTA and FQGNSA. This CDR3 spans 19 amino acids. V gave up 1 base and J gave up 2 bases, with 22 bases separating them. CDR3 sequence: CASSLDLGPLAWDTDTQYF. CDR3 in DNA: TGTGCCAGCAGCTTAGACCTAGGCCCCCTAGCGTGGGACACAGATACGCAGTATTTT.